The 16 T cell receptor beta chains presented below share a single source sample, sequenced in a study of CD8 T cells in Susac syndrome. RNA was extracted with the RNeasy kit, and a quantity of about 0.45 to 1 ug was reverse transcribed using random hexamers. TCRdb passed the immunoSEQ multiplex PCR reads through MiXCR, listing each CDR3 protein once. Of 170,000 or so distinct CDR3 sequences listed, approximately 95% were seen once; the top ten hold 0.1% to 0.15%. Material: CD4+ T cells from PBMCs. Receptors originate from a human donor with Susac syndrome.

V gene TRBV5-4 combines with J gene TRBJ1-1; no clear D gene. Trimming pared 0 bases from V and 5 bases from J, leaving 11 bases between. The germline gives CDR1 SGHNT, CDR2 YYREEE (reference sequence). The CDR3 contains 14 residues. CDR3 region: CASSLDTLGTEAFF. CDR3 bases: TGTGCCAGCAGCTTGGACACCCTGGGGACTGAAGCTTTCTTT.

The chain couples TRBV9 to TRBJ1-6; the D is unclear. The CDR3 is 14 residues long. Germline V lookup: CDR1 SGDLS, CDR2 YYNGEE. The V and J ends lost 4 bases and 6 bases respectively, with 11 bases between them. The DNA for the CDR3 is TGTGCCAGCAGCTCCAAATGGGGTAATTCACCCCTCCACTTT. It codes for CASSSKWGNSPLHF.

The DNA for the CDR3 is TGCAGCGCCTCGACAGGGGGCGTCAACGAGCAGTACTTC. This translates into CSASTGGVNEQYF. The chain couples TRBV29-1 to TRBJ2-7; TRBD1 agrees at 10 bases. The length of the CDR3 is 13 residues. V lost 7 bases, J lost 5 bases, and 8 bases stayed unmatched. Looked up from germline, CDR1 is SQVTM and CDR2 is ANQGSEA.

As for this clonotype: At one end the junction does not follow the germline gene, possibly because of a read error. The CDR3 spells CAWSRQENAEAFF. As DNA, the CDR3 is TGTGCCTGGAGTAGGCAGGAGAACGCTGAAGCTTTCTTT. The chain combines TRBV30 with TRBJ1-1, with no clear D. Germline CDR1 reads GTSNPN; CDR2 reads SVGIG (reference sequence). The CDR3 contains 13 residues. The variable domain in full, completed from reference TRBV30 and TRBJ1-1, reads SQTIHQWPATLVQPVGSPLSLECTVEGTSNPNLYWYRQAAGRGLQLLFYSVGIGQISSEVPQNLSASRPQDRQFILSSKKLLLSDSGFYLCAWSRQENAEAFFGQGTRLTVV.

The gene calls are TRBV4-2 and TRBJ1-4, with TRBD1 as a possible D gene (6 bases). CDR3 length: 18 amino acids. V dropped 4 bases and J dropped 0 bases, with 18 bases sitting between them. Germline V gene sequence: CDR1 LGHNA, CDR2 YNFKEQ. The CDR3 DNA reads as TGTGCCAGCAGCCTCGGCGGGGGGGCAGGAGCAACTAATGAAAAACTGTTTTTT. As protein: CASSLGGGAGATNEKLFF.

This clonotype occurred once. DNA of the CDR3: TGCAGTGCTAGAGATAGCGCCAGCGGGGTACCGGAGCAGTACGTC. This gives the protein CSARDSASGVPEQYV. The rearrangement joins TRBV20-1 to TRBJ2-7; TRBD2 matches 7 bases. The germline V gene has CDR1 DFQATT and CDR2 SNEGSKA (reference sequence). The CDR3 extends over 15 amino acids. The J segment lost 7 bases and the V segment lost 0 bases, leaving 12 bases of the junction unmatched.

CDR3 region: CASSGRPGLAAYNEQFF. The DNA of the CDR3 is TGTGCCAGCAGCGGAAGGCCCGGACTAGCGGCTTACAATGAGCAGTTCTTC. The chain links TRBV6-1 to TRBJ2-1, with 10 positions matching TRBD2. The germline CDR1 and CDR2 sequences are MNHNS and SASEGT. The CDR3 is 17 amino acids. Losses at the gene ends were 6 bases for V and 4 bases for J; bases not matched to a gene: 12.

This chain joins TRBV20-1 and TRBJ2-7; no definite D call. Trimming pared 4 bases from V and 3 bases from J, leaving 10 bases between. This CDR3 is 12 amino acids long. Germline CDR1 reads DFQATT; CDR2 reads SNEGSKA (reference sequence). The CDR3 loop is CSAKALGYEQYF. In DNA, the CDR3 is TGCAGTGCTAAGGCCCTGGGCTACGAGCAGTACTTC.

The chain joins TRBV7-2 to TRBJ2-3; TRBD2 matches at 11 bases. Trimming at V came to 4 bases and at J to 5 bases, leaving 5 bases not matched to a gene. CDR1 is SGHTA, CDR2 FQGNSA, per germline. The CDR3 has 15 amino acids. DNA for the CDR3: TGTGCCAGCAGCTCTCTAGCGGGAGGAGGAGATACGCAGTATTTT. This encodes CASSSLAGGGDTQYF.

In its sample, this clonotype was seen once. The genes are TRBV3-1 and TRBJ2-1, with a weak D call TRBD1 (6 bases). This CDR3 contains 15 residues. Trimming cost V 4 bases and J 3 bases, with 13 bases left between them. Per the germline V gene, CDR1 is LGHDT and CDR2 is YNNKEL (reference sequence). Here the CDR3 DNA reads TGTGCCAGCAGCCGACAGGCAGAGAGCTACAATGAGCAGTTCTTC. Protein sequence: CASSRQAESYNEQFF.

The chain links TRBV7-2 to TRBJ2-5; 8 bases map to TRBD1. The V segment lost 5 bases and the J segment 5 bases; nucleotides outside the gene matches: 10. The CDR3 extends over 15 amino acids. Germline V gives CDR1 SGHTA, CDR2 FQGNSA. The CDR3 DNA sequence: TGTGCCAGCAGCCTTCGGACAGGGACGGGGGAGACCCAGTACTTC. Translating gives CASSLRTGTGETQYF.

The J gene is TRBJ1-1, the V gene TRBV15; D is unclear. The CDR3 runs to 17 residues. Germline V CDR1 and CDR2: LNHNV, YYDKDF (reference sequence). The V end lost 4 bases, the J end lost 1 base, and 19 bases lay between the germline ends. The CDR3 DNA reads as TGTGCCACCAGCACGGGCCCCTCTGAGGGTTGGAACACTGAAGCTTTCTTT. Amino acids: CATSTGPSEGWNTEAFF.

The chain employs TRBV20-1 and TRBJ2-7, with 8 bases matching TRBD2. The CDR3 spans 13 residues. Germline values: CDR1 DFQATT, CDR2 SNEGSKA (reference sequence). The V and J ends lost 5 bases and 2 bases, in that order; junction bases with no gene match: 5. CDR3 residues: CSASGLATYEQYF. CDR3 sequence (DNA): TGCAGTGCTTCAGGACTAGCTACCTACGAGCAGTACTTC.

The chain combines TRBV4-2 with TRBJ1-5, with D possibly TRBD1 on 5 matching bases. The V end lost 1 base, the J end lost 7 bases, and 14 bases lay between the germline ends. The germline gives CDR1 LGHNA, CDR2 YNFKEQ. The length of the CDR3 is 15 residues. The CDR3 DNA reads TGTGCCAGCAGCCAAGGGGGAGGTAGGGACCAGCCCCAGCATTTT. It specifies CASSQGGGRDQPQHF.

This sequence joins TRBV18 and TRBJ1-5; D unresolved. The CDR3 runs 17 residues. Germline-derived CDR1 and CDR2 are KGHSH and LQKENI. Trimming cost V 3 bases and J 0 bases, with 15 bases left between them. The CDR3: CASSPNGPNYSNQPQHF. The CDR3 DNA sequence: TGTGCCAGCTCACCGAACGGGCCTAATTATAGCAATCAGCCCCAGCATTTT.

The V gene is TRBV12-3 or TRBV12-4, the J gene TRBJ2-6, with no clear D. Trimming removed 8 bases from V and 2 bases from J, with 13 bases in between. The CDR3 extends over 15 amino acids. In nucleotides, the CDR3 is TGTGCCAGCGGTATCGCATCTCCTGGGGCCAACGTCCTGACTTTC. Its translation is CASGIASPGANVLTF.